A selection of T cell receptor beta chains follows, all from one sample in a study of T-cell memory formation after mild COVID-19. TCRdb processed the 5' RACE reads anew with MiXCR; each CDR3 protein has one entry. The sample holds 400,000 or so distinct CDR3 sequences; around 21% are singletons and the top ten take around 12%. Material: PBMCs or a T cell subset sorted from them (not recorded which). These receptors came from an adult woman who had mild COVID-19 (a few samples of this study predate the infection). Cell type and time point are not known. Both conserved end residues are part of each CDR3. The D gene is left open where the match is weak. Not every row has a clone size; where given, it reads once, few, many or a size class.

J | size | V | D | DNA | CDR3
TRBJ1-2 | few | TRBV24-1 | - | TGTGCCACCAGTGACCCCGGAACGTCCCTTTATGGCTACACCTTC | CATSDPGTSLYGYTF
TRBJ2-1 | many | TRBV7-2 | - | TGTGCCAGCAGCCCACCCGGCAATGAGCAGTTCTTC | CASSPPGNEQFF
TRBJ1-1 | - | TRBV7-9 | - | TGTGCCAGCAGCCTCACAACCCAGGCTTTCTTT | CASSLTTQAFF
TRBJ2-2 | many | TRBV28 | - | TGTGCCAGCAGTTCGATAGGACATCCTTCGACCGGGGAGCTGTTTTTT | CASSSIGHPSTGELFF
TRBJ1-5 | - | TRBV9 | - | TGTGCCAGCAGCGTAGGCCCTTCCCGGAATCAGCCCCAGCATTTT | CASSVGPSRNQPQHF
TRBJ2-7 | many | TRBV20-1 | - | TGCAGTGCTGAAGGGACCTCCAACTCCTACGAGCAGTACTTC | CSAEGTSNSYEQYF
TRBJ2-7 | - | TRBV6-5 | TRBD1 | TGTGCCAGCATTGGGACAGGGGGCAACTACGAGCAGTACTTC | CASIGTGGNYEQYF
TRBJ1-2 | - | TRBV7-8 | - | TGTGCCAGCAGCTTAGGATTGGATTACTATGGCTACACCTTC | CASSLGLDYYGYTF
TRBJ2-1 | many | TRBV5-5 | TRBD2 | TGTGCCAGCAGCTTGCTCGGGGGGAATGAGCAGTTCTTC | CASSLLGGNEQFF
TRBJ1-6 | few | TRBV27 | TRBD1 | TGTGCCAGCAGTCGTCAAGAGGGGGCGTGGAATTCACCCCTCCACTTT | CASSRQEGAWNSPLHF
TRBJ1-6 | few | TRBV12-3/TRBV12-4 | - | TGTGCCAGCAGCTTGCAGGGTAATTCACCCCTCCACTTT | CASSLQGNSPLHF
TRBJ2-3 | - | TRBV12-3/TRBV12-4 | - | TGTGCCAGCACCCCTCGCAATAGGCCAGATACGCAGTATTTT | CASTPRNRPDTQYF
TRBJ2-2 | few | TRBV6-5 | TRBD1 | TGTGCCAGCAGTTACGCGGGACAGGGAACCGGGGAGCTGTTTTTT | CASSYAGQGTGELFF
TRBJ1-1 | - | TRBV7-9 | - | TGTGCCAGCAGCTTTACAGGTGACACTGAAGCTTTCTTT | CASSFTGDTEAFF
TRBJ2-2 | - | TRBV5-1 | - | TGCGCCAGCACCCCCTGGTTGGACAAAGCGAACACCGGGGAGCTGTTTTTT | CASTPWLDKANTGELFF
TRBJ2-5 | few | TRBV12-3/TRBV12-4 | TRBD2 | TGTGCCAGCAGTGCCGGACTAGCGGGACTGCTCGGGACCCAGTACTTC | CASSAGLAGLLGTQYF
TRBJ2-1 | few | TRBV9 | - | TGTGCCAGCACCCCCCAGGGGGGGGGGACCTACAATGAGCAGTTCTTC | CASTPQGGGTYNEQFF
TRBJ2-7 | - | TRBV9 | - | TGTGCCAGCAGCGTCCACTACTCCTACGAGCAGTACTTC | CASSVHYSYEQYF
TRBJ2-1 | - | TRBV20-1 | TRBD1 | TGCAGTGCTAGAGATCCAGGGGGCCTCTACAATGAGCAGTTCTTC | CSARDPGGLYNEQFF
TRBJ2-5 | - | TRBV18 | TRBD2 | TGTGCCAGCTCACCACCGGGACTAGCGGAAGAGACCCAGTACTTC | CASSPPGLAEETQYF
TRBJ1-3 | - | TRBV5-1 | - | TGCGCCAGCAGCTTGAGCTCAGGGGACGGAAACACCATATATTTT | CASSLSSGDGNTIYF
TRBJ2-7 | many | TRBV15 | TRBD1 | TGTGCCACCAGCAGGGACAGGGGTTTCTACGAGCAGTACTTC | CATSRDRGFYEQYF
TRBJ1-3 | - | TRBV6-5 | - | TGTGCCAGCAGCCGCGGAGGGGCCAAGGGAAACACCATATATTTT | CASSRGGAKGNTIYF
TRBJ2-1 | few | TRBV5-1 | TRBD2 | TGCGCCAGCAGCTTGGGCCTAGCGGGAGAGAATGAGCAGTTCTTC | CASSLGLAGENEQFF
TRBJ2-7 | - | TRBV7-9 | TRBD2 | TGTGCCAGCAGCACTAGCGGGAGATACACCTACGAGCAGTACTTC | CASSTSGRYTYEQYF
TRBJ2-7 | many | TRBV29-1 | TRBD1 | TGCAGCGCCTTCGGGACAGGCTACGAGCAGTACTTC | CSAFGTGYEQYF
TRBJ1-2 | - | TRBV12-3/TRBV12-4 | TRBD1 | TGTGCCAGCAGCCCCCAGCAGGGGGTGGGGGGCTACACCTTC | CASSPQQGVGGYTF
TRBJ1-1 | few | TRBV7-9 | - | TGTGCCAGCAGCCGAATCGGTACATTT | CASSRIGTF
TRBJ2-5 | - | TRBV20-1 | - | TGCAGTGCTAGGAGGGGTGAAGAGACCCAGTACTTC | CSARRGEETQYF
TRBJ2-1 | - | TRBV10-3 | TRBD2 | TGTGCCACCAGACGCCCGGGACTAGAACCCTACAATGAGCAGTTCTTC | CATRRPGLEPYNEQFF
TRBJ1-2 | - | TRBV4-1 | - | TGCGCCAGCAGCCAAGGAGAAACTCGGGGCTACACCTTC | CASSQGETRGYTF
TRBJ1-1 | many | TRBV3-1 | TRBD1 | TGTGCCAGCAGCCCGCGACAGGGGGCTGAAGCTTTCTTT | CASSPRQGAEAFF
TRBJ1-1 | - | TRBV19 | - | TGTGCCAGTAGTATAGGGGAGGGTGAAGCTTTCTTT | CASSIGEGEAFF
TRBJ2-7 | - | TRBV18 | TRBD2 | TGTGCCAGCTCACCACTAGCGGGGGGGCCAAACGAGCAGTACTTC | CASSPLAGGPNEQYF
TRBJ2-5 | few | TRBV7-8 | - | TGTGCCAGCAGCTTAGCGTGGACAGCCCAAGAGACCCAGTACTTC | CASSLAWTAQETQYF
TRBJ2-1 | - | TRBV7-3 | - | TGTGCCAGCAGCGAAATGGCCGGGGGACGGGCGAACAATGAGCAGTTCTTC | CASSEMAGGRANNEQFF
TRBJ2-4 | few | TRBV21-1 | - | TGTGCCAGCAGCCTGATCGGCCTAGCCAAAAACATTCAGTACTTC | CASSLIGLAKNIQYF
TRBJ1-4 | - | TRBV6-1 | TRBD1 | TGTGCCAGCGCCGGCAGGGGGACTAATGAAAAACTGTTTTTT | CASAGRGTNEKLFF
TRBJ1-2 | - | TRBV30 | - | TGTGCCTGGAGGGTGGCGTCGGTGAATAACTATGGCTACACCTTC | CAWRVASVNNYGYTF
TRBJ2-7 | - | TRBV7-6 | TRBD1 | TGTGCCAGCAGCAGGGGACAGGGGGCGTACGAGCAGTACTTC | CASSRGQGAYEQYF
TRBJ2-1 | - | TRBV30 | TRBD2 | TGTGCCTACCGGGGGGGAGATGAGCAGTTCTTC | CAYRGGDEQFF
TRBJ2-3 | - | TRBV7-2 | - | TGTGCCAGCAGCGAGAGGAATCGGAGGTATACGCAGTATTTT | CASSERNRRYTQYF
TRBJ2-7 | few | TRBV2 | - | TGTGCCAGCAGTGATGGTCAGGGTGGCGAGCAGTACTTC | CASSDGQGGEQYF
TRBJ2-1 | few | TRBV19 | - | TGTGCCAGTAGTATGGGGCGAGGACACAATGAGCAGTTCTTC | CASSMGRGHNEQFF
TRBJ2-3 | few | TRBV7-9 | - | TGTGCCAGCAGCTTGGTCAGTACCACAGATACGCAGTATTTT | CASSLVSTTDTQYF
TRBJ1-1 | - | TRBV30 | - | TGTGCCTGGAGTGTAGATTTTGGACAATTTGAAGCTTTCTTT | CAWSVDFGQFEAFF
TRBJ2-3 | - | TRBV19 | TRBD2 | TGTGCCAGTAGTATTAGGAGCGGGAGGGCCGTCGCGGGGGGCACAGATACGCAGTATTTT | CASSIRSGRAVAGGTDTQYF
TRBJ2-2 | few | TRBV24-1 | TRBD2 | TGTGCCACCAGTGATTCCCGACTAGCGGGAGGGCCCATGGACACCGGGGAGCTGTTTTTT | CATSDSRLAGGPMDTGELFF
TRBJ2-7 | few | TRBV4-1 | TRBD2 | TGCGCCAGCAGCCAAGGGATGGGGACTAGCTCCTACGAGCAGTACTTC | CASSQGMGTSSYEQYF
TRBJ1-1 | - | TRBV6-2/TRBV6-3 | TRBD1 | TGTGCCAGCAGTTCGAACCGGGACAGGGTTGGCACTGAAGCTTTCTTT | CASSSNRDRVGTEAFF
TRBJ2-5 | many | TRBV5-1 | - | TGCGCCAGCAGCTTCCGACCGCCTCCAGAGACCCAGTACTTC | CASSFRPPPETQYF
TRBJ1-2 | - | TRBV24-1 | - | TGTGCCACCAGTGACCCTGGGCAGACCTATGGCTACACCTTC | CATSDPGQTYGYTF
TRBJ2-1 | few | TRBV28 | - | TGTGCCAGCTCCCCGGGGGCGATCTCCTACAATGAGCAGTTCTTC | CASSPGAISYNEQFF
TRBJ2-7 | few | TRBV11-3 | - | TGTGCCAGCAGCTCTGGCCGGTTATCCTACGAGCAGTACTTC | CASSSGRLSYEQYF
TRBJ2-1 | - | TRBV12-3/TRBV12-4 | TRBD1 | TGTGCCAGCAGTAAACACCCGGGACAGGGCTACAATGAGCAGTTCTTC | CASSKHPGQGYNEQFF
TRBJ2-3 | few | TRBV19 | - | TGTGCCAGTAGTATTTCCACGAGAGGGACGCAGTATTTT | CASSISTRGTQYF
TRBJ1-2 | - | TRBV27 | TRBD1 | TGTGCCAGCAGTTTCCACAGGGGGAAATACTATGGCTACACCTTC | CASSFHRGKYYGYTF